This T cell receptor (beta chain) was sequenced in a study of OX40 agonist ivuxolimab in advanced cancers. Profiled with immunoSEQ multiplex PCR; TCRdb holds only in-frame clones, not every one. The repertoire includes approximately 60,000 clones, around 85% of them detected once, and approximately 2.8% sits in the top ten. Autoimmune disease history or systemic immunosuppression excluded patients. From germline, CDR1 is SGHTA and CDR2 FQGTGA. V shed 6 bases and J 6 bases; nucleotides not matched to a gene: 4. The CDR3 runs to 14 residues. The sample consisted of CD4+ or CD8+ T cells sorted from blood, taken in a trial of the OX40 agonist ivuxolimab. The clonotype originates from an adult with an advanced solid tumor such as melanoma, head and neck, liver or kidney cancer. The rearrangement links TRBV7-3 to TRBJ2-2; the match to TRBD2 covers 10 bases. CDR3 region: CASRKTSGPGELFF. The DNA of the CDR3 is TGTGCCAGCAGAAAGACTAGCGGGCCCGGGGAGCTGTTTTTT.